This T cell receptor (beta chain) emerged from a study of blood T cell repertoires in COVID-19. CDR3 length: 13 residues. The germline CDR1 and CDR2 sequences are SNHLY and FYNNEI. The table came from immunoSEQ multiplex PCR; TCRdb's copy has only in-frame clones and leaves some out. The sample carries 270,000 or so clones, about 89% recorded once. Sequenced sample: peripheral blood. The sequence derives from a man in his forties with acute or convalescent COVID-19. The chain recombines TRBV2 with TRBJ2-3; 7 nucleotides agree with TRBD1. The CDR3 loop is CTFWDRSTDTQYF. Here the CDR3 DNA reads TGTACTTTTTGGGACAGAAGCACAGATACGCAGTATTTT. Full variable domain (rest looked up from reference TRBV2 and TRBJ2-3): EPEVTQTPSHQVTQMGQEVILRCVPISNHLYFYWYRQILGQKVEFLVSFYNNEISEKSEIFDDQFSVERPDGSNFTLKIRSTKLEDSAMYFCTFWDRSTDTQYFGPGTRLTVL.